The entry below describes one T cell receptor beta chain. Its antigen remains unidentified. The data were taken from a study of blood T cells in healthy people across ages. Study-wide points: Diversity figures based on one million T cells were deemed too low.

Trimming removed 0 bases at V and 9 bases at J, with 4 bases between. The germline V gene has CDR1 SGDLS and CDR2 YYNGEE. The CDR3 is made up of 11 amino acids. With a J-beta primer mix and a sample-barcoded 5' primer, a second PCR ran about 6 to 11 cycles. TCRdb analysed the 5' RACE reads with MiXCR anew, one entry per CDR3 protein. This table holds approximately 880,000 distinct CDR3 sequences, 45% to 50% found once. The specimen was blood. This chain uses TRBV9 with TRBJ2-1; D is unresolved. The TCR originated in a man aged 30 to 45 in good health. As DNA, the CDR3 is TGTGCCAGCAGCGTAGACGTTGAGCAGTTCTTC. Translation: CASSVDVEQFF.